The T cell receptor (beta chain) under discussion was sequenced for a study of T cells in localized non-small cell lung cancer (TCRdb year 2020). Notes on the research overall: The study examined T cell repertoires in approximately 240 patients with early-stage NSCLC and compared tumors with uninvolved tumor-adjacent lungs. The cohort was made up of approximately 250 treatment-naive NSCLC patients whose localized lung tumors had been resected. A mean age of 66.3 years was recorded for the NSCLC patients, of whom 120 to 150 were male and about a hundred were female.

V is cut by 5 bases and J by 5 bases, and the space between the germline ends is 9 bases. CDR3 length: 13 amino acids, cysteine to phenylalanine. The CDR3 DNA has 39 bases and is translated from base 1. According to the germline V gene, CDR1 reads SGHTA and CDR2 reads FQGTGA. At diagnosis, peripheral blood, uninvolved tumor-adjacent lung and tumor were collected and stored as a combination of fresh-frozen and FFPE material. For TCR repertoire profiling, blood samples were analyzed in the form of peripheral blood mononuclear cells. TCR beta CDR3 regions were sequenced from DNA using the immunoSEQ Assay. The original pipeline was this. T cell density was computed as TCR beta template counts normalized to usable DNA estimated by amplifying housekeeping genes. Using the preseqR package, richness was estimated by extrapolating to 120,000 templates for tissue samples and 400,000 templates for PBMC samples. Clonality was defined as one minus Pielou's evenness. To identify tissue-enriched TCRs, differential abundance testing was run on productive amino-acid clonotypes with a minimum total count of 5 and an alpha of 0.1. The Jaccard Index and the Morisita Overlap Index were used to quantify repertoire overlap between compartments. TCR beta CDR3s were clustered by GLIPH together with public tetramer-defined viral CDR3s, and at least three viral sequences plus V-gene enrichment were required for viral motifs. TCRdb took this table from immuneACCESS and kept in-frame rearrangements with V and J called. Such tables lack part of the clones; where checked against another copy, unresolved V genes explain under half of the gap, and the rest is unexplained. V and J calls and clone size follow that table, whereas D and trimming were derived from the DNA. This sample has under 30,000 clones in its table, and roughly nine tenths of those were observed once. The ten top clones hold over 9% of the sample.

Paper-wide results and their limitations: Because the study design was exploratory, TCR variables were selected using unadjusted p-values without false-discovery rate correction. Because multi-region tumor sequencing was not performed, intratumor heterogeneity could not be ruled out. Of the top 100 tumor clones, a median of 57 were detected in paired uninvolved adjacent lung; under 35 were also among that lung's top 100. Higher blood T cell density associated with longer overall survival, while higher adjacent-lung clonality associated with shorter survival. The highest T cell clonality was observed in uninvolved tumor-adjacent lung, where clonality exceeded that of tumor, suggesting that antigenic responses were more focused in uninvolved tumor-adjacent lung.

As to this clone: The antigen this receptor binds is unknown. No qualities accompany the bases; no much larger clone lies one base away.

This specimen consisted of peripheral blood, obtained before any cancer treatment. Recombination connected TRBV7-3 to TRBJ2-2; no D gene call is confident. The source of this sequence is a woman between 35 and 75 years old with stage I lung adenocarcinoma. The CDR3 region has the sequence CASSLTVTGELFF. The DNA reads as follows: TGTGCCAGCAGCCTCACAGTAACCGGGGAGCTGTTTTTT.